The clone carrying this T cell receptor (beta chain) was picked up a small number of times. Its antigen is as yet unknown. The data stem from a study of T cells in localized non-small cell lung cancer. Produced via immunoSEQ multiplex PCR; TCRdb's table is partial and in-frame only. The repertoire holds around 26,000 clones, with 81% as singletons. Overall study results and limits: Peak T cell clonality was found in uninvolved adjacent lung, exceeding tumor. Investigators sequenced only a single tumor region, leaving heterogeneity possible.

The CDR3 loop spans 14 amino acids. The germline V gene encodes CDR1 SGHTA and CDR2 FQGNSA. Trimming took off 8 bases at V and 6 bases at J, with 17 bases between the two ends. The sequence was obtained from a man between 40 and 69 years old with stage III squamous cell lung carcinoma. Here the sequenced sample was peripheral blood, taken before any cancer treatment. The chain carries TRBV7-2 and TRBJ2-1; either TRBD1 or TRBD2 may supply D (5 bases each). The CDR3 reads CASSHGLGGNEQFF. The CDR3 DNA reads as TGTGCCAGCTCCCACGGACTTGGGGGCAATGAGCAGTTCTTC.